These 30 T cell receptor beta chains originate from one sample sequenced in a study of blood T cell repertoires in COVID-19. Assay used: immunoSEQ multiplex PCR; TCRdb lists only in-frame clones, some missing. Among about 88,000 clones, about 88% were seen once, and the ten largest hold 2.9%. The sequencing input was peripheral blood. Every receptor here comes from an elderly woman with acute or convalescent COVID-19.

The chain has TRBV28 and TRBJ1-4; D gene uncertain. The CDR3 sequence is 15 residues long. The ends were cut back, 5 bases at V and 4 bases at J, with 14 bases in the middle. Germline V gene data show CDR1 as MDHEN and CDR2 as SYDVKM. CDR3 nucleotide sequence: TGTGCCAGCAGTGGCCCCGTCGGACTTAATGAAAAACTGTTTTTT. It is translated as CASSGPVGLNEKLFF.

This sequence joins TRBV29-1 and TRBJ2-1; 11 bases are shared with TRBD2. The germline CDR1 and CDR2 sequences are SQVTM and ANQGSEA. With V trimmed by 6 bases and J by 3 bases, 7 bases remained unmatched. This CDR3 has 15 amino acids. The CDR3 loop reads CSVKGTSGNYNEQFF. CDR3 DNA sequence: TGCAGCGTGAAAGGGACTAGCGGCAACTACAATGAGCAGTTCTTC.

This clone was picked up one time. The CDR3 sequence is CASSLSGEGEQYF. CDR3 sequence (DNA): TGTGCCAGCAGCCTATCAGGGGAAGGCGAGCAGTACTTC. The chain employs TRBV11-3 and TRBJ2-7; perhaps TRBD1 as D (6 bases). The ends were cut back, 5 bases at V and 6 bases at J, with 14 bases in the middle. This CDR3 has 13 amino acids. Germline V gene data show CDR1 as SGHNT and CDR2 as YENEEA.

This chain links TRBV28 with TRBJ1-3, with 9 bases fitting TRBD1. With V trimmed by 3 bases and J by 2 bases, 8 bases remained unmatched. The germline V gene encodes CDR1 MDHEN and CDR2 SYDVKM. This CDR3 has 17 amino acids. In DNA form, the CDR3 reads TGTGCCAGCAGTTTGCCCGGGACAGGGTACACTGGAAACACCATATATTTT. It codes for CASSLPGTGYTGNTIYF.

This chain connects TRBV14 to TRBJ2-1; no firm D call. V was cut by 0 bases and J by 8 bases, with 14 bases left in between. The germline gives CDR1 SGHDN, CDR2 FVKESK. The CDR3 extends over 15 amino acids. CDR3 sequence: CASSQELFMGYEQFF. The DNA of the CDR3 is TGTGCCAGCAGCCAAGAACTTTTTATGGGCTATGAGCAGTTCTTC.

The chain joins TRBV27 to TRBJ1-5, with a possible D match to TRBD1 (5 bases). Germline values: CDR1 MNHEY, CDR2 SMNVEV (reference sequence). The CDR3 loop spans 14 amino acids. V lost 0 bases, J lost 4 bases, and 7 bases lay in between. CDR3 region: CASSLSGGNQPQHF. DNA for the CDR3: TGTGCCAGCAGTTTATCCGGGGGTAATCAGCCCCAGCATTTT.

This rearrangement joins TRBV24-1 to TRBJ1-4; 9 positions match TRBD1. The CDR3 is 12 residues long. After removal of 9 bases from V and 6 bases from J, the junction contained 1 base not matched to a gene. CDR1 and CDR2 (germline): KGHDR, SFDVKD. For the CDR3, the DNA is TGTGCCACCGGGGACAGGGATGAAAAACTGTTTTTT. Protein: CATGDRDEKLFF.

The J gene is TRBJ1-1, the V gene TRBV24-1; 7 bases are shared with TRBD1. Per germline, CDR1 KGHDR and CDR2 SFDVKD. The V and J ends lost 5 bases and 8 bases, in that order; junction bases with no gene match: 4. The CDR3 extends over 12 amino acids. The CDR3: CATSAPTGEAFF. The DNA for the CDR3 is TGTGCCACCAGTGCCCCGACAGGGGAAGCTTTCTTT.

This clone was observed once. V is TRBV24-1 and J is TRBJ2-1; possibly TRBD2 for D (7 bases). The CDR3 is 14 amino acids. V lost 9 bases and J 13 bases, leaving 24 bases between the germline ends. Germline CDR1 reads KGHDR; CDR2 reads SFDVKD. CDR3 in amino acids: CATSAAGAPSNQFF. CDR3 bases: TGTGCCACCTCAGCGGCGGGGGCCCCGAGCAACCAGTTCTTC.

The chain combines TRBV30 with TRBJ1-2; 7 nucleotides match TRBD1. CDR1 is GTSNPN and CDR2 is SVGIG in the germline V gene (reference sequence). J was trimmed by 4 bases and V by 4 bases; bases with no gene match: 9. The CDR3 covers 14 residues. For the CDR3, the DNA is TGTGCCTGGATTTCGAGGGGGCTCATCTATGGCTACACCTTC. Translation gives CAWISRGLIYGYTF.

This chain connects TRBV5-4 to TRBJ2-7; D possibly corresponds to TRBD1 (5 bases). The CDR3 covers 16 residues. Trimming shortened V by 4 bases and J by 5 bases, and 22 bases separated the two germline ends. The germline V gene encodes CDR1 SGHNT and CDR2 YYREEE (reference sequence). DNA for the CDR3: TGTGCCAGCAGCACATTCGCAGGGTACGGATGGGACGAGCAGTACTTC. It encodes CASSTFAGYGWDEQYF.

This clone was detected a few times. V gene TRBV5-1 combines with J gene TRBJ2-1; maybe TRBD1 (5 bases). Germline loops: CDR1 SGHRS, CDR2 YFSETQ. Deletions cut 0 bases from V and 2 bases from J, with 9 bases between. The CDR3 loop spans 15 amino acids. CDR3 sequence: CASSLAGITYNEQFF. In DNA, the CDR3 is TGCGCCAGCAGCTTGGCAGGGATTACCTACAATGAGCAGTTCTTC.

The chain carries TRBV3-1 (or the pseudogene TRBV3-2) and TRBJ2-1; 8 positions match TRBD1. This CDR3 has 15 residues. The germline V gene encodes CDR1 LGHDT and CDR2 YNNKEL (reference sequence). Trimming at V came to 2 bases and at J to 7 bases, leaving 7 bases not matched to a gene. CDR3 protein: CASSQSQTGANEQFF. Written as DNA, the CDR3 is TGTGCCAGCAGCCAATCCCAGACAGGGGCTAATGAGCAGTTCTTC.

The chain's CDR3 is CASSQVPPFGTGELFF. CDR3 sequence (DNA): TGCGCCAGCAGCCAAGTCCCTCCCTTCGGGACCGGGGAGCTGTTTTTT. The V call is TRBV4-1, the J call TRBJ2-2; D not resolved. Germline V gives CDR1 MGHRA, CDR2 YSYEKL. V shed 1 base and J shed 5 bases, with 14 bases lying between them. The CDR3 has 16 residues.

The V call is TRBV28, the J call TRBJ1-2; no definite D call. There are 12 residues in the CDR3. The V gene lost 8 bases and the J gene lost 3 bases, with 10 bases spanning the gap. CDR1 and CDR2 from the germline V gene are MDHEN and SYDVKM. CDR3 region: CASLGPHYGYTF. As DNA, the CDR3 is TGTGCCAGCCTTGGGCCGCACTATGGCTACACCTTC.

The genes are TRBV27 and TRBJ1-4, with a tentative D call TRBD1 (5 bases). V lost 5 bases to trimming and J lost 0 bases, with 10 bases between them. The CDR3 has 15 residues. Germline V gene lookup returns CDR1 MNHEY and CDR2 SMNVEV (reference sequence). The CDR3: CASSPLRATNEKLFF. Here the CDR3 DNA reads TGTGCCAGCAGTCCGCTCAGGGCAACTAATGAAAAACTGTTTTTT.

This chain links TRBV6-2 or TRBV6-3 with TRBJ1-2, with a tentative D call TRBD1 (5 bases). CDR1 and CDR2 from the germline V gene are MNHEY and SVGEGT. The length of the CDR3 is 12 residues. Trimming removed 2 bases at V and 6 bases at J, with 7 bases between. The DNA for the CDR3 is TGTGCCAGCAGTTACGCAGGGAATGGCTACACCTTC. Protein sequence: CASSYAGNGYTF.

This rearrangement joins TRBV9 to TRBJ2-5; D uncertain. The CDR3 runs 13 residues. V dropped 0 bases and J dropped 5 bases, with 8 bases sitting between them. CDR1 is SGDLS and CDR2 is YYNGEE in the germline V gene. The CDR3 DNA sequence: TGTGCCAGCAGCGTAGGGCTGCTGGAGACCCAGTACTTC. Amino acid sequence: CASSVGLLETQYF.

The chain is built from TRBV6-2 or TRBV6-3 and TRBJ1-1, with D possibly matching TRBD1 (5 bases). Trimming removed 2 bases from V and 7 bases from J, with 8 bases in between. This CDR3 is 12 amino acids long. Germline V gene sequence: CDR1 MNHEY, CDR2 SVGEGT. The CDR3 DNA is TGTGCCAGCAGTTACCAGGGCTATGAAGCTTTCTTT. Translated, it gives CASSYQGYEAFF.

V usage is TRBV6-1 and J usage is TRBJ2-7, with D unclear. The CDR3 runs to 11 residues. V was cut by 3 bases and J by 6 bases, with 6 bases left in between. Germline V gene lookup returns CDR1 MNHNS and CDR2 SASEGT. Here the CDR3 DNA reads TGTGCCAGCAGTGAGCGGCGCGAGCAGTACTTC. It yields the protein CASSERREQYF.

The rearrangement uses TRBV5-6 and TRBJ2-7; 7 bases map to TRBD1. CDR3 length: 15 amino acids. CDR1 SGHDT and CDR2 YYEEEE come from the germline V gene. V was pared by 1 base and J by 4 bases, with 8 bases of the junction left unmatched. CDR3 bases: TGTGCCAGCAGCTTGTTAACAGGGGTACCATACGAGCAGTACTTC. Translating gives CASSLLTGVPYEQYF.

J is TRBJ1-5 and V is TRBV7-2; a weak D match, TRBD1 (5 bases). The germline V gene encodes CDR1 SGHTA and CDR2 FQGNSA. Trimming stripped 3 bases from V and 7 bases from J, with 13 bases between. The CDR3 covers 14 residues. CDR3 nucleotide sequence: TGTGCCAGCAGCTTTTTAGGGGATGAACAGCCCCAGCATTTT. Amino acids: CASSFLGDEQPQHF.

The V gene is TRBV7-2, the J gene TRBJ2-2; D is ambiguous. The V end was cut by 4 bases, the J end by 7 bases, with 7 bases between. CDR1 is SGHTA and CDR2 is FQGNSA in the germline V gene. This CDR3 comprises 12 residues. The CDR3 DNA reads as TGTGCCAGCAGCTCATACGGCGGGGAGCTGTTTTTT. It translates to CASSSYGGELFF.

This chain uses TRBV7-2 with TRBJ1-4, with D uncertain. This CDR3 has 14 residues. Per germline, CDR1 SGHTA and CDR2 FQGNSA. V lost 2 bases and J lost 3, with 7 bases in between. CDR3 amino acids: CASSLRGPNEKLFF. The DNA for the CDR3 is TGTGCCAGCAGCTTAAGAGGTCCTAATGAAAAACTGTTTTTT.

The rearrangement joins TRBV7-2 to TRBJ2-3; 10 bases line up with TRBD1. The trim removed 5 bases at V and 4 bases at J, leaving 9 bases unmatched. This CDR3 comprises 16 residues. Germline assignment: CDR1 SGHTA and CDR2 FQGNSA. DNA for the CDR3: TGTGCCAGCAGCCCCGGACCGGGACAGGGGTCAGATACGCAGTATTTT. Translating it yields CASSPGPGQGSDTQYF.

This clone was seen a handful of times. J is TRBJ2-5 and V is TRBV5-1; 8 positions match TRBD1. J was trimmed by 2 bases and V by 2 bases; bases with no gene match: 2. This CDR3 is 14 amino acids long. Germline V CDR1 and CDR2: SGHRS, YFSETQ. The CDR3 loop is CASSFGTGQETQYF. The CDR3 region has the DNA TGCGCCAGCAGCTTCGGGACAGGTCAAGAGACCCAGTACTTC.

The CDR3: CASSYLGVREQFF. Written as DNA, the CDR3 is TGTGCCAGCAGTTACTTAGGAGTAAGAGAGCAGTTCTTC. V usage is TRBV6-5 and J usage is TRBJ2-1, with D hard to call. Trimming took off 1 base at V and 10 bases at J, with 11 bases between the two ends. The CDR3 totals 13 residues. Germline values: CDR1 MNHEY, CDR2 SVGAGI.

V is TRBV6-5 and J is TRBJ2-1, with 7 bases aligning to TRBD1. The germline V gene encodes CDR1 MNHEY and CDR2 SVGAGI. J gave up 2 bases and V 1 base, and 5 bases lay outside the gene matches. This CDR3 comprises 16 residues. The CDR3 region is CASSYLNRGTYNEQFF. In DNA, the CDR3 is TGTGCCAGCAGTTACTTGAACAGGGGTACCTACAATGAGCAGTTCTTC.

V and J are TRBV14 and TRBJ1-1, with 7 bases lining up with TRBD1. CDR1 SGHDN and CDR2 FVKESK come from the germline V gene. The CDR3 is 15 residues long. V lost 4 bases to trimming and J lost 0 bases; unmatched junction nucleotides: 5. CDR3 sequence: CASSLWGQMNTEAFF. CDR3 DNA: TGTGCCAGCAGCCTTTGGGGACAGATGAACACTGAAGCTTTCTTT.

This rearrangement joins TRBV5-4 to TRBJ1-4, with 8 positions matching TRBD1. The V gene's germline CDR1 is SGHNT and CDR2 YYREEE (reference sequence). With 2 bases clipped from V and 4 bases from J, the junction kept 4 bases outside the gene matches. The CDR3 loop spans 15 amino acids. Written as DNA, the CDR3 is TGTGCCAGCAGCTTACGACAGGGGATTAATGAAAAACTGTTTTTT. Encoded protein: CASSLRQGINEKLFF.